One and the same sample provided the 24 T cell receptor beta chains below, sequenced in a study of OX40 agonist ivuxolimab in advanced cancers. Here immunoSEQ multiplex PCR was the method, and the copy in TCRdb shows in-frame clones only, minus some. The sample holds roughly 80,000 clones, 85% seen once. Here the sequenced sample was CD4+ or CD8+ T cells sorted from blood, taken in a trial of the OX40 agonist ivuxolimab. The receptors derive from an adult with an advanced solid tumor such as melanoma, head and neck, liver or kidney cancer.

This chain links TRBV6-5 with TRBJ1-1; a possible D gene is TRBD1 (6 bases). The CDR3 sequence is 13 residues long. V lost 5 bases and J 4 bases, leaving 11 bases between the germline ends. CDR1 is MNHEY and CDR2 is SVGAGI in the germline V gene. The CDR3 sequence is CASSPGDRTEAFF. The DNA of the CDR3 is TGTGCCAGCAGTCCAGGGGATCGCACTGAAGCTTTCTTT.

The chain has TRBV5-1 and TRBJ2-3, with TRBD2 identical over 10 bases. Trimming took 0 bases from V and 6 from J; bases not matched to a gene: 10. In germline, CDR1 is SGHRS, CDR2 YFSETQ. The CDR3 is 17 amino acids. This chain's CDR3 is CASSLAGQTSGSDTQYF. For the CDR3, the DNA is TGCGCCAGCAGCTTGGCCGGTCAGACTAGCGGGTCTGATACGCAGTATTTT.

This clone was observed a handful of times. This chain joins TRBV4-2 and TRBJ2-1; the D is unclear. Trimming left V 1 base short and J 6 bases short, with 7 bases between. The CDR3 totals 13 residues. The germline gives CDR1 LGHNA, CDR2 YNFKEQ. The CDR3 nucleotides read TGTGCCAGCAGCCAAGGGCAGCTCAATGAGCAGTTCTTC. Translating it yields CASSQGQLNEQFF.

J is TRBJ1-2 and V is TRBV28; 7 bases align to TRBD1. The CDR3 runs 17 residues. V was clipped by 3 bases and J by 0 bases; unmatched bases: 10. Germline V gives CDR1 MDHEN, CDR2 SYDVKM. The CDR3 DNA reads TGTGCCAGCAGTTTTGTGTACGGGACAGAGGCTAACTATGGCTACACCTTC. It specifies CASSFVYGTEANYGYTF.

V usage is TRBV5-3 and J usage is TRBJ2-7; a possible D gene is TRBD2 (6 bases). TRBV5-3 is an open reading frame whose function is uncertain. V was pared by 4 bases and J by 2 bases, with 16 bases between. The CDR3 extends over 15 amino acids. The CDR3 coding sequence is TGTGCCAGAAGCCTTTCCGGGACTGATCCCTACGAGCAGTACTTC. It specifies CARSLSGTDPYEQYF.

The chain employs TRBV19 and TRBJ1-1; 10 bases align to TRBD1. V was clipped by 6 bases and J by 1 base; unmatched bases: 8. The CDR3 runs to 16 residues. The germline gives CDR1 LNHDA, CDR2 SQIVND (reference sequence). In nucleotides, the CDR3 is TGTGCCAGTAGCCGGGACAGGGGCCCCGCGAACACTGAAGCTTTCTTT. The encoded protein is CASSRDRGPANTEAFF.

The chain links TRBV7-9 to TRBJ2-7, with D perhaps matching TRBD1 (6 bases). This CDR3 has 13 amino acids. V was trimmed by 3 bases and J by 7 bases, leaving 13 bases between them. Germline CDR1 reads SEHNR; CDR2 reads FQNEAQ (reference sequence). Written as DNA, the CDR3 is TGTGCCAGCAGCTTTGGACAGTGGGGGGAGCAGTACTTC. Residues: CASSFGQWGEQYF.

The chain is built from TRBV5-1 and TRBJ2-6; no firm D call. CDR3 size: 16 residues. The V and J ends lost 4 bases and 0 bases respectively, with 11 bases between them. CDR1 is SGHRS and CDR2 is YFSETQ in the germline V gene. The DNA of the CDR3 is TGCGCCAGCAGCGCGGTGGGGTTCTCTGGGGCCAACGTCCTGACTTTC. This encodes CASSAVGFSGANVLTF.

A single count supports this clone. CDR3: CASSMRGNMNTEAFF. The CDR3 nucleotides are TGCGCCAGCAGTATGAGGGGGAACATGAACACTGAAGCTTTCTTT. The chain couples TRBV5-1 to TRBJ1-1, with D possibly TRBD1 on 6 matching bases. Per germline, CDR1 SGHRS and CDR2 YFSETQ. Trimming took off 5 bases at V and 0 bases at J, with 14 bases between the two ends. The CDR3 is made up of 15 amino acids.

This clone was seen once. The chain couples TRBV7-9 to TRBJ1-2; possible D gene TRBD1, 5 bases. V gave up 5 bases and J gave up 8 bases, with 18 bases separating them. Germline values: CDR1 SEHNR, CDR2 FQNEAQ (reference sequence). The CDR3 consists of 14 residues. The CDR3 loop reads CASSRDVAVVGYTF. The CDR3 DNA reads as TGTGCCAGCAGCCGGGACGTAGCGGTTGTCGGCTACACCTTC. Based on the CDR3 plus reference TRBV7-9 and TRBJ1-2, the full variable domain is DTGVSQNPRHKITKRGQNVTFRCDPISEHNRLYWYRQTLGQGPEFLTYFQNEAQLEKSRLLSDRFSAERPKGSFSTLEIQRTEQGDSAMYLCASSRDVAVVGYTFGSGTRLTVV.

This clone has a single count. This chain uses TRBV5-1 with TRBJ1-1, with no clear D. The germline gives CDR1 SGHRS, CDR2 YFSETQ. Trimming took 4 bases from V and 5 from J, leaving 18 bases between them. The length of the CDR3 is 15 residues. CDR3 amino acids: CASSPGGLGGTEAFF. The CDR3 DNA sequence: TGCGCCAGCAGCCCTGGTGGCCTAGGAGGGACTGAAGCTTTCTTT.

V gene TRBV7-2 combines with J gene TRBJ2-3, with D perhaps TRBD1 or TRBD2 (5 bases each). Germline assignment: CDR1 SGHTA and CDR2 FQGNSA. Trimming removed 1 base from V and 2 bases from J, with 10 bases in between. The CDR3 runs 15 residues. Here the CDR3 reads CASSLGGYPTDTQYF. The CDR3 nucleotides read TGTGCCAGCAGCTTAGGGGGGTACCCCACAGATACGCAGTATTTT.

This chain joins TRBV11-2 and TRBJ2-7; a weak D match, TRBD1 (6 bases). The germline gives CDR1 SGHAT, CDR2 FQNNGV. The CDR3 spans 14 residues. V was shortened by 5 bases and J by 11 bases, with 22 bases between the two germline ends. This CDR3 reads CASSSNRQAYREYF. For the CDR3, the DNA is TGTGCCAGCAGCAGCAACCGACAGGCCTACAGGGAGTACTTC.

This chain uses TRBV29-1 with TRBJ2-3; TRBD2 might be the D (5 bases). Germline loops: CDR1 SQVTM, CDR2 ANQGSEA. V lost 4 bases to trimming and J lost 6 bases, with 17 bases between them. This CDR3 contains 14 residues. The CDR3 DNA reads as TGCAGCGTTGTCACGGGCCCTAGAGGGGATACGCAGTATTTT. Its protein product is CSVVTGPRGDTQYF.

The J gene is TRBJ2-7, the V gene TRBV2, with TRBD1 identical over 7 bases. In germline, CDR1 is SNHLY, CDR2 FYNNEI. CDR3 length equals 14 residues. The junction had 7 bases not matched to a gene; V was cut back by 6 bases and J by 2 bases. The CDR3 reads CASSTGDKTYEQYF. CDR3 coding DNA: TGTGCCAGCAGCACAGGGGATAAAACCTACGAGCAGTACTTC.

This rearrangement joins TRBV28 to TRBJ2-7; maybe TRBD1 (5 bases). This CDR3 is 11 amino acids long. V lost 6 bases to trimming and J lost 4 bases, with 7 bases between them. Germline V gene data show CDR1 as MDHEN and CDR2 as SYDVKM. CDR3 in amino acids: CASSAGYEQYF. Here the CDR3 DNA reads TGTGCCAGCAGCGCAGGGTACGAGCAGTACTTC.

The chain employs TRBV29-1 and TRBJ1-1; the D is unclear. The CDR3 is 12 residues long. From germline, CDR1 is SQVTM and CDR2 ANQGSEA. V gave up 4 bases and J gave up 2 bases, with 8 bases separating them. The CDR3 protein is CSVVVTNTEAFF. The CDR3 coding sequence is TGCAGCGTTGTCGTCACCAACACTGAAGCTTTCTTT.

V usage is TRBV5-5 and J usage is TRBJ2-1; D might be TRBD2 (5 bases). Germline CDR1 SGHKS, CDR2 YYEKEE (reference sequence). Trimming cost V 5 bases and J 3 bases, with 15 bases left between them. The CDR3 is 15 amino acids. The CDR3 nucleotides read TGTGCCAGCAGACTCGCCTTACTAGACTACAATGAGCAGTTCTTC. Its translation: CASRLALLDYNEQFF.

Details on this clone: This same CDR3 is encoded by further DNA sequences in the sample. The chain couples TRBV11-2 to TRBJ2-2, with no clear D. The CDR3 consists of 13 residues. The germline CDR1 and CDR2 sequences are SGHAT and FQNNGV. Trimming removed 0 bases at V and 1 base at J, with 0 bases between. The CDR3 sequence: CASSLENTGELFF. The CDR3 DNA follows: TGTGCCAGCAGCTTAGAGAACACCGGGGAGCTGTTTTTT.

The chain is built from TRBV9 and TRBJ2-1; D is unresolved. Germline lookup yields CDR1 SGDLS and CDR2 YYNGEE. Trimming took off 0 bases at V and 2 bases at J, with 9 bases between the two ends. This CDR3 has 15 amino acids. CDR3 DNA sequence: TGTGCCAGCAGCGTAGAGCTAGACCCCTACAATGAGCAGTTCTTC. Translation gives CASSVELDPYNEQFF. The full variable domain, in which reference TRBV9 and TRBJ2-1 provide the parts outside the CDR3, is DSGVTQTPKHLITATGQRVTLRCSPRSGDLSVYWYQQSLDQGLQFLIQYYNGEERAKGNILERFSAQQFPDLHSELNLSSLELGDSALYFCASSVELDPYNEQFFGPGTRLTVL.

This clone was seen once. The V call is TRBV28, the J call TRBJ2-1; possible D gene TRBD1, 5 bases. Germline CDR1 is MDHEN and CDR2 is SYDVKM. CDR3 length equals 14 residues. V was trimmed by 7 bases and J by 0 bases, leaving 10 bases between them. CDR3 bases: TGTGCCAGCACTACAGGCGGCTCCTACAATGAGCAGTTCTTC. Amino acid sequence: CASTTGGSYNEQFF.

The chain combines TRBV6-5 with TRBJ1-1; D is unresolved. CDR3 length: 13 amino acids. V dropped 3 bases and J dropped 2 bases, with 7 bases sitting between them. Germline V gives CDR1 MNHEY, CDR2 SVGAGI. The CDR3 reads CASSYRHNTEAFF. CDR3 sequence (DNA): TGTGCCAGCAGTTATCGCCACAACACTGAAGCTTTCTTT.

The CDR3, as DNA: TGTGCCATAACCCCAACTCCTGCGGGCGAGCAGTACTTC. This codes for CAITPTPAGEQYF. This chain links TRBV28 with TRBJ2-7; the D gene is possibly TRBD2 (5 bases). CDR3 size: 13 residues. In germline, CDR1 is MDHEN, CDR2 SYDVKM. With 10 bases removed from V and 6 bases from J, the gap between germline ends came to 19 bases.

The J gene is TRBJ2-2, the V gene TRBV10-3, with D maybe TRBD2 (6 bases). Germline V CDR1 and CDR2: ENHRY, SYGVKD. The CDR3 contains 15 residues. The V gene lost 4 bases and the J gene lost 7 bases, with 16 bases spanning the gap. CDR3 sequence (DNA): TGTGCCATCAGTGGCGGGACCCTCTTGGGCGGGGAGCTGTTTTTT. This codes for CAISGGTLLGGELFF.